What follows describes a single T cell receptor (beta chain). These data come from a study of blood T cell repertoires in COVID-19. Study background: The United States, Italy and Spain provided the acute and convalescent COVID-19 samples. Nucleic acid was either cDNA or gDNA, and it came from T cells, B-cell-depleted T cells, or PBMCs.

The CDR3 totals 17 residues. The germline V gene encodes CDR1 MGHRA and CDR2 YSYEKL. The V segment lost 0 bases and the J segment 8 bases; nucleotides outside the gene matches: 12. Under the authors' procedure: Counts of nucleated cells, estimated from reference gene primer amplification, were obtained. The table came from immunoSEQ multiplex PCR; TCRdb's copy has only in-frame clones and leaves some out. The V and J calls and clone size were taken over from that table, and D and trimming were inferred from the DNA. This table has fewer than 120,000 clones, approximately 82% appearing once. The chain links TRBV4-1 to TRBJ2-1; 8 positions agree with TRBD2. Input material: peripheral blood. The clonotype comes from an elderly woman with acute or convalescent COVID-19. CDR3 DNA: TGCGCCAGCAGCCAAGATCATTCCGGGAGGGCCCCACATGAGCAGTTCTTC. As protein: CASSQDHSGRAPHEQFF.